The present TCR beta chain was sequenced within a study of blood T cells in healthy people across ages. This CDR3 has 14 residues. Looked up from germline, CDR1 is SQVTM and CDR2 is ANQGSEA. In its sample, this clonotype was seen a few times. A second PCR, run for roughly 7 to 12 cycles, used a sample-barcoded 5' primer plus a J-beta primer mix. Per-sample output comprised a minimum of 3 million paired-end reads containing CDR3. TCRdb itself ran the 5' RACE reads through MiXCR, one entry per CDR3 protein. The sample holds hundreds of thousands of distinct CDR3 sequences, 25% to 35% seen once. Sequenced: blood. The chain carries TRBV29-1 and TRBJ1-2; 10 bases fit TRBD1. The receptor comes from an elderly woman in good health. In DNA form, the CDR3 reads TGCGGCGCCGGGGACAGGGGAAGCCCTCATGGCTACACCTTC. Encoded protein: CGAGDRGSPHGYTF.